The subject of this entry is one T cell receptor beta chain. The antigen remains undetermined. The PCR was carried out with 60 Vbeta primers and 13 Jbeta primers. Libraries were prepared by immunoSEQ multiplex PCR; TCRdb keeps only in-frame clonotypes and omits some of them. The sample yields more than 100,000 clones, around 69% seen once. The data were taken from a study of cytomegalovirus exposure and HLA in healthy donors. The CDR3 contains 13 residues. V shed 8 bases and J shed 0 bases, with 10 bases lying between them. The V gene's germline CDR1 is SGHTA and CDR2 FQGNSA. Points from the study as a whole: Reports credit the classifier with highly specific, highly sensitive diagnosis of cytomegalovirus status. Across HLA loci, a later analysis found differing TCR association rates, with DRB1 most and HLA-C fewest.

The sequence was obtained from a woman aged 35 to 49 in good health and CMV-seropositive. The sample consisted of PBMCs. The chain joins TRBV7-2 to TRBJ1-1; tentatively, D is TRBD1 (5 bases). CDR3 in amino acids: CASAQGLNTEAFF. CDR3 DNA sequence: TGTGCCAGCGCGCAGGGTTTGAACACTGAAGCTTTCTTT.